This record covers a single T cell receptor (beta chain). This sample was included in a study of human T cells and chemical hapten exposure. Time point meaning: patch test 3, about 24 weeks after DPC sensitization. The treatment: therapeutic diphenylcyclopropenone sensitization with weekly scalp DPC. TCRdb reprocessed the RACE reads via MiXCR and lists one record per CDR3 protein. Of around 200,000 distinct CDR3 sequences detected, about 25% appear once; the ten largest clones hold about 2.5%. Trimming shortened V by 0 bases and J by 2 bases, and 15 bases separated the two germline ends. This CDR3 has 16 residues. Germline lookup yields CDR1 DFQATT and CDR2 SNEGSKA (reference sequence).

J is TRBJ2-3 and V is TRBV20-1; D uncertain. This sequence was found in a middle-aged woman with alopecia areata. Some clones in this sample may be carry-over from other donors' samples. The sample was whole blood, taken in connection with sensitization to the hapten diphenylcyclopropenone (DPC). The CDR3 loop is CSARDSQRFNTDTQYF. The CDR3, as DNA: TGCAGTGCTAGAGACTCACAACGGTTTAACACAGATACGCAGTATTTT.